Shown below are 16 T cell receptor beta chains from a single sample sequenced in a study of tumor and adjacent non-tumor tissue in lung cancer. A modified ARM-PCR protocol with three rounds of nested PCR amplified TCRbeta. TCRdb redid the calling of the multiplex PCR reads with MiXCR, one entry per CDR3 protein. This sample has about 93,000 distinct CDR3 sequences; 61% occur once, and the top ten carry 15%. The template was RNA from unsorted bulk tissue. Material: lung tumor tissue. The source of these receptors is a man between 65 and 79 years old with non-small cell lung cancer.

The chain joins TRBV20-1 to TRBJ1-2; tentatively, D is TRBD1 (6 bases). V was shortened by 3 bases and J by 1 base, with 15 bases between the two germline ends. The V gene's germline CDR1 is DFQATT and CDR2 SNEGSKA (reference sequence). The CDR3 loop spans 15 amino acids. CDR3 loop: CSARDSTYGNYGYTF. The DNA for the CDR3 is TGCAGTGCTAGGGACAGTACTTATGGTAACTATGGCTACACCTTC.

About this clonotype: Relative to the germline gene, one junction end is altered; a read error may explain this. The rearrangement links TRBV11-3 to TRBJ2-2, with 9 nucleotides matching TRBD1. Germline CDR1 SGHNT, CDR2 YENEEA. The CDR3 has 15 residues. The CDR3 bases are TGTGCCAACAGCCCCGGGACAGGGCCAACCGGGGAGCTGTTTTTT. The encoded protein is CANSPGTGPTGELFF.

As concerns this clonotype: Without the conserved terminal phenylalanine or tryptophan, this CDR3 likely stems from a read error. The chain has TRBV4-2 and TRBJ2-5; tentatively, D is TRBD2 (7 bases). Per the germline V gene, CDR1 is LGHNA and CDR2 is YNFKEQ. CDR3 size: 13 residues. CDR3: CVISLGGRETQYY. The DNA of the CDR3 is TGTGTCATCAGCCTCGGGGGGCGAGAGACCCAGTACTAC.

Note on this clonotype: No conserved phenylalanine or tryptophan is present at the end of the CDR3, so a read error is the likely explanation. The rearrangement joins TRBV5-1 to TRBJ2-4, with TRBD1 identical over 11 bases. The germline V gene has CDR1 SGHRS and CDR2 YFSETQ. J gave up 10 bases and V 0 bases, and 3 bases lay outside the gene matches. The CDR3 covers 14 residues. The CDR3 sequence is CASSLGDRGDIQYI. CDR3 sequence (DNA): TGCGCCAGCAGCTTGGGGGACAGGGGGGATATTCAGTACATC.

This clonotype was seen just once. The junction departs from germline at one end; a sequencing error may be responsible. The chain has TRBV20-1 and TRBJ1-4; perhaps TRBD1 as D (5 bases). This CDR3 has 13 amino acids. CDR1 and CDR2 (germline): DFQATT, SNEGSKA (reference sequence). DNA for the CDR3: TGCAATGCTACGACAGCGCCCGAAGAAAAACTGTTTTTT. Translating it yields CNATTAPEEKLFF.

This clonotype was seen only a few times. The chain recombines TRBV6-2 or TRBV6-3 with TRBJ2-1; a possible D gene is TRBD2 (5 bases). Germline loops: CDR1 MNHEY, CDR2 SVGEGT. V dropped 6 bases and J dropped 4 bases, with 16 bases sitting between them. This CDR3 contains 15 residues. This CDR3 is CASSSTTPGYNEQFF. The DNA of the CDR3 is TGTGCCAGCAGCTCCACTACCCCGGGGTACAATGAGCAGTTCTTC.

Comment on this clonotype: One end of the junction is discordant with germline, which a read error may explain. This chain connects TRBV6-1 to TRBJ2-7; possible D gene TRBD2, 5 bases. The CDR3 has 13 amino acids. CDR1 and CDR2 from the germline V gene are MNHNS and SASEGT. In nucleotides, the CDR3 is TGTGCCAGCAGTTACGAGGGTGGCTACGAACAGTACTTC. Translating it yields CASSYEGGYEQYF.

This chain joins TRBV11-2 and TRBJ2-2, with D possibly TRBD1 on 6 matching bases. From germline, CDR1 is SGHAT and CDR2 FQNNGV. Trimming shortened V by 9 bases and J by 5 bases, and 19 bases separated the two germline ends. The CDR3 covers 15 residues. The DNA of the CDR3 is TGTGCCAGTATCTCAGGTGGGGGCAGGACCGGGGAGCTGTTTTTT. This gives the protein CASISGGGRTGELFF. Full variable domain (missing parts from reference TRBV11-2 and TRBJ2-2): EAGVAQSPRYKIIEKRQSVAFWCNPISGHATLYWYQQILGQGPKLLIQFQNNGVVDDSQLPKDRFSAERLKGVDSTLKIQPAKLEDSAVYLCASISGGGRTGELFFGEGSRLTVL.

A remark on this clonotype: A much larger clonotype is one base distant, so this may be a read error. The chain is built from TRBV28 and TRBJ2-5, with D tentatively TRBD1 (6 bases). CDR1 and CDR2 from the germline V gene are MDHEN and SYDVKM. The CDR3 has 17 residues. V was shortened by 3 bases and J by 5 bases, with 22 bases between the two germline ends. This chain's CDR3 is CASSFTGLSEGEETQYF. The CDR3 DNA follows: TGTGCCAGCAGTTTTACAGGGCTTAGCGAAGGGGAGGAGACCCAGTACTTC.

The table lists this clonotype with a few counts. This chain joins TRBV5-1 and TRBJ2-7; 10 bases map to TRBD1. Germline CDR1 and CDR2: SGHRS and YFSETQ. V shed 0 bases and J 5 bases; nucleotides not matched to a gene: 2. The length of the CDR3 is 14 residues. Here the CDR3 reads CASSLGDRGHEQYF. For the CDR3, the DNA is TGCGCCAGCAGCTTGGGGGACAGGGGCCACGAGCAGTACTTC.

Points on this clonotype: Mismatch with germline at one junction end may stem from a read error. V usage is TRBV29-1 and J usage is TRBJ2-2; maybe TRBD2 (5 bases). Per the germline V gene, CDR1 is SQVTM and CDR2 is ANQGSEA. The CDR3 sequence is 13 residues long. The CDR3, as DNA: TGCAGCGTTTATTTGAAGAACACCGGGGAGCTGGTTTTT. It yields the protein CSVYLKNTGELVF.

The CDR3 region has the DNA TGTGCCAGCGGGGGTCTGGAGAGTGGGCGAAGTCTAACAGATACGCAGTATTTT. Translating it yields CASGGLESGRSLTDTQYF. The J gene is TRBJ2-3, the V gene TRBV25-1; either TRBD1 or TRBD2 may supply D (5 bases each). This CDR3 region has 18 residues. Germline CDR1 is MGHDK and CDR2 is SYGVNS. Trimming stripped 8 bases from V and 3 bases from J, with 27 bases between.

In regard to this clonotype: The CDR3 does not close with the conserved phenylalanine or tryptophan, likely indicating a read error. The gene calls are TRBV5-1 and TRBJ1-1; D ambiguous. The germline gives CDR1 SGHRS, CDR2 YFSETQ. The CDR3 covers 13 residues. CDR3 in DNA: TGCGCCGGCAGCGCAACCATAAACACTGAAGCTTTCGTT. It is translated as CAGSATINTEAFV.

This clonotype was counted many times. This chain uses TRBV28 with TRBJ2-7, with D perhaps TRBD1 (5 bases). The CDR3 contains 11 residues. Trimming left V 5 bases short and J 4 bases short, with 6 bases between. Germline lookup yields CDR1 MDHEN and CDR2 SYDVKM. The DNA for the CDR3 is TGTGCCAGCAGTAAGGGGTACGAGCAGTACTTC. Its protein product is CASSKGYEQYF.

This clonotype rates as medium-sized (0.01 to 0.1%). J is TRBJ1-2 and V is TRBV11-2; 10 bases match TRBD1. The CDR3 sequence is 17 residues long. The V and J ends lost 2 bases and 0 bases, in that order; junction bases with no gene match: 6. CDR1 SGHAT and CDR2 FQNNGV come from the germline V gene. CDR3 sequence: CASSLRQGALANYGYTF. The CDR3 bases are TGTGCCAGCAGCTTACGACAGGGGGCCTTAGCTAACTATGGCTACACCTTC.

A few counts support this clonotype. A much bigger clone sits one base away, suggesting this may be a read error. The conserved phenylalanine or tryptophan is not found at the CDR3 terminus, so this likely reflects a read error. The V gene is TRBV6-5, the J gene TRBJ2-1; D gene unclear. Deletions cut 6 bases from V and 7 bases from J, with 16 bases between. Germline lookup yields CDR1 MNHEY and CDR2 SVGAGI. The CDR3 contains 14 residues. The chain's CDR3 is CASRPFRLQNEQFL. The CDR3 coding sequence is TGTGCCAGCAGACCATTCCGACTTCAGAATGAGCAGTTCCTC.